This T cell receptor beta chain was found in a study of control samples from healthy donors and cancer patients. Generated by immunoSEQ multiplex PCR, the TCRdb table keeps only in-frame clones and is missing some. The sample records roughly 150,000 clones, 85% to 90% being singletons. V lost 6 bases to trimming and J lost 10 bases; unmatched junction nucleotides: 10. The CDR3 is 15 residues long. CDR1 and CDR2 from the germline V gene are MNHNY and SVGAGI (reference sequence). The source material was blood. V gene TRBV6-6 combines with J gene TRBJ2-2; the match to TRBD1 covers 11 bases. This receptor was obtained from a man between 18 and 35 years old in good health. The CDR3 region is CASRAGQGVVAELFF. CDR3 in DNA: TGTGCCAGCAGGGCGGGACAGGGGGTTGTAGCGGAGCTGTTTTTT.